What follows are 26 T cell receptor beta chains derived from one specimen sequenced in a study of response to subunit inactivated influenza vaccine (dated by TCRdb to 2017 to 2018). The library was made by RT-PCR. Instrument on record: Illumina HiSeq 2500. TCRdb itself trimmed the public reads at Q25 with fastp, ran MiXCR and retained productive beta chains. Records with the same CDR3 protein are collapsed into one entry carrying the most frequent genes and DNA. Across this sample there are about 160,000 distinct CDR3 sequences, with around 11% seen only once. The ten largest clones take up 35% to 40% of the sample. The sequencing here drew on CD8+ T cells sorted from PBMCs, taken around 25 months after vaccination. These receptor sequences come from a man aged 50-75 years who received an inactivated influenza vaccine. Donor details come from another sample of the same person, matched by shared clones.

A remark on this clonotype: The junction does not match germline at one end; this may be a read error. The rearrangement links TRBV28 to TRBJ2-1, with a possible D match to TRBD1 (6 bases). The CDR3 has 19 amino acids. Germline V gene sequence: CDR1 MDHEN, CDR2 SYDVKM. The CDR3 sequence is CASSPHTQRWGTLNKEQFF. Here the CDR3 DNA reads TGTGCCAGCAGCCCACACACCCAAAGATGGGGGACATTAAACAAGGAGCAGTTCTTC.

This chain joins TRBV20-1 and TRBJ2-2, with D perhaps TRBD1 (6 bases). This CDR3 region has 14 residues. From germline, CDR1 is DFQATT and CDR2 SNEGSKA (reference sequence). Trimming shortened V by 2 bases and J by 5 bases, and 12 bases separated the two germline ends. In nucleotides, the CDR3 is TGCAGTGCTAGATCTACAGGGACAACCGGGGAGCTGTTTTTT. Its translation is CSARSTGTTGELFF.

The gene calls are TRBV14 and TRBJ2-3; D remains ambiguous. Germline-derived CDR1 and CDR2 are SGHDN and FVKESK. The CDR3 sequence is 14 residues long. Trimming left V 4 bases short and J 7 bases short, with 15 bases between. The CDR3 coding sequence is TGTGCCAGCAGCCCTATGGGCTATCCCCATACGCAGTATTTT. Protein product: CASSPMGYPHTQYF.

This clonotype was seen many times. The chain links TRBV4-3 to TRBJ2-3; 8 bases line up with TRBD2. CDR3 size: 15 residues. Unmatched junction bases numbered 5, after V lost 3 bases and J lost 3 bases. CDR1 and CDR2 from the germline V gene are LGHNA and YSLEER. CDR3 residues: CASSQIAGITDTQYF. CDR3 nucleotide sequence: TGCGCCAGCAGCCAGATAGCGGGGATAACAGATACGCAGTATTTT.

The chain recombines TRBV4-1 with TRBJ2-7, with 8 bases matching TRBD1. The junction had 7 bases not matched to a gene; V was cut back by 2 bases and J by 4 bases. The CDR3 is 15 amino acids. In germline, CDR1 is MGHRA, CDR2 YSYEKL. The CDR3 loop reads CASSQRTGSWYEQYF. The DNA of the CDR3 is TGCGCCAGCAGCCAAAGGACAGGGAGCTGGTACGAGCAGTACTTC.

This clonotype occurred a few times. This rearrangement joins TRBV13 to TRBJ1-4, with D unclear. CDR3 length equals 14 residues. CDR1 is PRHDT and CDR2 is FYEKMQ in the germline V gene (reference sequence). V was shortened by 1 base and J by 6 bases, with 9 bases between the two germline ends. CDR3 protein: CASSLEGGDEKLFF. For the CDR3, the DNA is TGTGCCAGCAGCTTAGAGGGTGGCGATGAAAAACTGTTTTTT.

This clonotype was detected a few times. The chain employs TRBV12-3 or TRBV12-4 and TRBJ2-2; unclear D gene. Trimming shortened V by 6 bases and J by 6 bases, and 11 bases separated the two germline ends. The length of the CDR3 is 13 residues. The CDR3 coding sequence is TGTGCCAGCAGACGTGACAACCCCGGGGAGCTGTTTTTT. It encodes CASRRDNPGELFF.

The CDR3 protein is CASSPGFPAETGELFF. CDR3 nucleotide sequence: TGTGCCAGCAGCCCCGGGTTCCCGGCGGAAACCGGGGAGCTGTTTTTT. V gene TRBV6-1 combines with J gene TRBJ2-2; D is ambiguous. This CDR3 contains 16 residues. The ends were cut back, 6 bases at V and 5 bases at J, with 19 bases in the middle. In germline, CDR1 is MNHNS, CDR2 SASEGT.

Ten or more counts support this clonotype. V and J are TRBV28 and TRBJ2-2; maybe TRBD2 (6 bases). Trimming stripped 6 bases from V and 3 bases from J, with 11 bases between. The CDR3 extends over 14 amino acids. Germline CDR1 is MDHEN and CDR2 is SYDVKM. The CDR3 region has the DNA TGTGCCAGCAGGGGACTGTTGGACACCGGGGAGCTGTTTTTT. This codes for CASRGLLDTGELFF. Together with reference TRBV28 and TRBJ2-2, the CDR3 gives the full variable domain: DVKVTQSSRYLVKRTGEKVFLECVQDMDHENMFWYRQDPGLGLRLIYFSYDVKMKEKGDIPEGYSVSREKKERFSLILESASTNQTSMYLCASRGLLDTGELFFGEGSRLTVL.

This clonotype came up a few times. J is TRBJ1-2 and V is TRBV4-1; 9 nucleotides align to TRBD1. J was trimmed by 8 bases and V by 4 bases; bases with no gene match: 8. Germline assignment: CDR1 MGHRA and CDR2 YSYEKL. The CDR3 runs 14 residues. CDR3 sequence reads: CASSPGQGRGGYTF. CDR3 nucleotide sequence: TGCGCCAGCAGCCCCGGACAGGGGCGAGGCGGCTACACCTTC.

This clonotype was picked up a small number of times. The gene calls are TRBV27 and TRBJ2-1; 8 positions agree with TRBD2. Germline CDR1 and CDR2: MNHEY and SMNVEV (reference sequence). The CDR3 runs 16 residues. The V gene end was trimmed by 6 bases and the J gene end by 7 bases; junction bases not matched to a gene: 14. The CDR3 nucleotides read TGTGCCAGCAGGCCTCTCACCGATAGCGGGGCTAATGAGCAGTTCTTC. Its translation: CASRPLTDSGANEQFF.

This clonotype was recorded many times. The chain employs TRBV12-3 or TRBV12-4 and TRBJ2-1, with TRBD2 matching over 13 bases. V was clipped by 4 bases and J by 6 bases; unmatched bases: 6. The CDR3 consists of 16 residues. CDR3 loop: CASSSTGLAGVNEQFF. The CDR3 DNA follows: TGTGCCAGCAGTTCCACTGGACTAGCGGGAGTCAATGAGCAGTTCTTC.

This chain links TRBV28 with TRBJ2-1; weak D call: TRBD2 (6 bases). The germline V and J ends were trimmed by 6 bases and 4 bases, with 13 bases remaining between them. This CDR3 is 14 amino acids long. The germline CDR1 and CDR2 sequences are MDHEN and SYDVKM. CDR3 coding DNA: TGTGCCAGCAGGGTTGCGGGAACTTACAATGAGCAGTTCTTC. Protein: CASRVAGTYNEQFF.

This clonotype was counted a few times. V and J are TRBV15 and TRBJ2-1; D gene uncertain. The CDR3 is 12 residues long. Per the germline V gene, CDR1 is LNHNV and CDR2 is YYDKDF (reference sequence). Trimming shortened V by 5 bases and J by 4 bases, and 6 bases separated the two germline ends. The CDR3 loop reads CATSRVYNEQFF. The CDR3 DNA sequence: TGTGCCACCAGCCGGGTGTACAATGAGCAGTTCTTC.

To note about this clonotype: A junction boundary mismatches the germline segment, possibly from a read error. The chain uses TRBV7-9 and TRBJ2-2; TRBD1 or TRBD2 may be the D gene (5 bases each). Germline V gene lookup returns CDR1 SEHNR and CDR2 FQNEAQ (reference sequence). The CDR3 has 15 amino acids. CDR3 sequence (DNA): TGTGCCAGCAGCTCAGGACACAAGAACACCGGGGAGCCGTTTTTT. It encodes CASSSGHKNTGEPFF.

To note about this clonotype: This CDR3 is missing its conserved last phenylalanine or tryptophan, likely due to a read error. The chain couples TRBV20-1 to TRBJ2-7; no definite D call. V dropped 7 bases and J dropped 4 bases, with 23 bases sitting between them. The CDR3 runs 15 residues. Germline loops: CDR1 DFQATT, CDR2 SNEGSKA (reference sequence). CDR3 region: CSVRLTKGGLYEQYS. CDR3 in DNA: TGCAGTGTTCGACTCACGAAGGGTGGATTGTACGAGCAGTACTCC.

This clonotype was picked up a small number of times. This chain connects TRBV28 to TRBJ2-7, with D perhaps TRBD1 or TRBD2 (5 bases each). Trimming stripped 4 bases from V and 1 base from J, with 17 bases between. Germline V lookup: CDR1 MDHEN, CDR2 SYDVKM. The CDR3 length is 16 residues. The CDR3 sequence: CASSSPWGSESYEQYF. The CDR3 DNA reads as TGTGCCAGCAGTTCGCCTTGGGGGTCCGAATCCTACGAGCAGTACTTC.

The chain couples TRBV6-5 to TRBJ1-1; the D gene is possibly TRBD1 (6 bases). Deletions cut 0 bases from V and 0 bases from J, with 8 bases between. The CDR3 is 15 amino acids. Germline CDR1 is MNHEY and CDR2 is SVGAGI. CDR3 nucleotide sequence: TGTGCCAGCAGTTACTCAGCAGGGGTGAACACTGAAGCTTTCTTT. It translates to CASSYSAGVNTEAFF.

This clonotype came up a few times. The chain carries TRBV6-2 or TRBV6-3 and TRBJ2-7, with D hard to call. CDR3 length: 14 residues. V lost 4 bases and J 1 base, leaving 11 bases between the germline ends. In germline, CDR1 is MNHEY, CDR2 SVGEGT. CDR3 residues: CASSSAGLSYEQYF. The CDR3, as DNA: TGTGCCAGCAGTTCAGCAGGCCTATCCTACGAGCAGTACTTC.

The sample holds a few counts of this clonotype. The chain employs TRBV5-6 and TRBJ2-4; D is possibly TRBD2 (7 bases). The CDR3 contains 14 residues. Germline V gene sequence: CDR1 SGHDT, CDR2 YYEEEE. Trimming removed 0 bases from V and 6 bases from J, with 10 bases in between. CDR3 region: CASSLAGGLNIQYF. DNA of the CDR3: TGTGCCAGCAGCTTGGCCGGGGGGCTAAACATTCAGTACTTC.

At least ten counts were recorded for this clonotype. The gene calls are TRBV20-1 and TRBJ2-7; 9 bases match TRBD2. The CDR3 has 14 amino acids. Unmatched junction bases numbered 3, after V lost 3 bases and J lost 0 bases. Germline V lookup: CDR1 DFQATT, CDR2 SNEGSKA (reference sequence). CDR3 protein: CSARKTSGSYEQYF. CDR3 DNA sequence: TGCAGTGCTAGGAAGACTAGCGGCTCCTACGAGCAGTACTTC.

This clonotype was observed a few times. The chain joins TRBV2 to TRBJ1-5; D ambiguous. The CDR3 spans 15 residues. The germline gives CDR1 SNHLY, CDR2 FYNNEI. The germline V and J ends were trimmed by 6 bases and 1 base, with 13 bases remaining between them. DNA for the CDR3: TGTGCCAGCAGCGAACGGCATCCAAGCAATCAGCCCCAGCATTTT. Encoded protein: CASSERHPSNQPQHF. The full variable domain, its missing parts supplied by reference TRBV2 and TRBJ1-5, is EPEVTQTPSHQVTQMGQEVILRCVPISNHLYFYWYRQILGQKVEFLVSFYNNEISEKSEIFDDQFSVERPDGSNFTLKIRSTKLEDSAMYFCASSERHPSNQPQHFGDGTRLSIL.

A few counts support this clonotype. The chain employs TRBV9 and TRBJ2-1, with no clear D. V was trimmed by 4 bases and J by 3 bases, leaving 14 bases between them. Germline-derived CDR1 and CDR2 are SGDLS and YYNGEE. This CDR3 has 15 amino acids. The CDR3 is CASSPPRLGYNEQFF. The CDR3 DNA reads as TGTGCCAGCAGCCCCCCCCGTTTAGGCTACAATGAGCAGTTCTTC.

The sample holds many counts of this clonotype. The V call is TRBV27, the J call TRBJ2-1; 10 nucleotides match TRBD2. J gave up 4 bases and V 1 base, and 1 base lay outside the gene matches. CDR1 and CDR2 (germline): MNHEY, SMNVEV (reference sequence). This CDR3 is 15 amino acids long. CDR3 loop: CASSLYSGGYNEQFF. Here the CDR3 DNA reads TGTGCCAGCAGTTTATATAGCGGGGGGTACAATGAGCAGTTCTTC.

This clonotype was seen at least ten times. The chain couples TRBV12-3 or TRBV12-4 to TRBJ2-1; D possibly corresponds to TRBD1 (5 bases). CDR3 length: 11 amino acids. V lost 2 bases and J 13 bases, leaving 9 bases between the germline ends. The CDR3 region has the DNA TGTGCCAGCAGTTTAAGGACACGCCAGTTCTTC. It specifies CASSLRTRQFF.

This rearrangement joins TRBV7-8 to TRBJ1-4; possible D gene TRBD1, 6 bases. Germline assignment: CDR1 SGHVS and CDR2 FQNEAQ. Trimming removed 5 bases at V and 7 bases at J, with 20 bases between. The CDR3 has 16 amino acids. The DNA of the CDR3 is TGTGCCAGCAGCCTACGACAGGATCGCAGATCTGAAAAACTGTTTTTT. Its translation is CASSLRQDRRSEKLFF. The whole variable domain, filled in from reference TRBV7-8 and TRBJ1-4, reads GAGVSQSPRYKVAKRGQDVALRCDPISGHVSLFWYQQALGQGPEFLTYFQNEAQLDKSGLPSDRFFAERPEGSVSTLKIQRTQQEDSAVYLCASSLRQDRRSEKLFFGSGTQLSVL.